One and the same sample provided the 7 T cell receptor beta chains below, sequenced in a study of response to subunit inactivated influenza vaccine. A single record per CDR3 protein comes from TCRdb applying MiXCR to the RT-PCR reads. Among a few hundred thousand distinct CDR3 sequences listed, roughly 15% were seen once. The material was PBMCs from blood, obtained about 12 days after vaccination. The receptors stem from a man aged 45-65 years who received an inactivated influenza vaccine.

The rearrangement joins TRBV15 to TRBJ2-7, with 7 bases identical to TRBD2. J was trimmed by 6 bases and V by 1 base; bases with no gene match: 15. The CDR3 length is 17 residues. The germline V gene encodes CDR1 LNHNV and CDR2 YYDKDF (reference sequence). The DNA for the CDR3 is TGTGCCACCAGCAGAGGGGCGGTGGGAGGGTCGGCTGGCGAGCAGTACTTC. Translation: CATSRGAVGGSAGEQYF.

This clonotype has only a few counts. The chain carries TRBV10-3 and TRBJ2-1; TRBD2 agrees at 11 bases. The junction had 8 bases not matched to a gene; V was cut back by 4 bases and J by 6 bases. The length of the CDR3 is 16 residues. Per germline, CDR1 ENHRY and CDR2 SYGVKD. The CDR3 nucleotides are TGTGCCATCAGTGCGGACTTACTAGCGGGAGTCAATGAGCAGTTCTTC. Its protein product is CAISADLLAGVNEQFF.

This clonotype was counted only a few times. The CDR3 region has the DNA TGCAGTGCTAGAGATATTACGGGTAGCGGGGTAGCCAAAAACATTCAGTACTTC. Its protein is CSARDITGSGVAKNIQYF. The chain links TRBV20-1 to TRBJ2-4; 8 bases are a match to TRBD2. Losses at the gene ends were 0 bases for V and 0 bases for J; bases not matched to a gene: 10. The CDR3 covers 18 residues. CDR1 is DFQATT, CDR2 SNEGSKA, per germline (reference sequence).

Comment on this clonotype: A much larger clone lies a single base off, so this may be a read error. The gene calls are TRBV11-3 and TRBJ2-2, with D possibly being TRBD2 (6 bases). Germline assignment: CDR1 SGHNT and CDR2 YENEEA. The CDR3 covers 13 residues. The CDR3, as DNA: TGTGCCAGCTCGGGATTTAACACCGGGGGGCTGTTTTTT. Encoded protein: CASSGFNTGGLFF. Complete variable domain (other parts from reference TRBV11-3 and TRBJ2-2): EAGVVQSPRYKIIEKKQPVAFWCNPISGHNTLYWYLQNLGQGPELLIRYENEEAVDDSQLPKDRFSAERLKGVDSTLKIQPAELGDSAVYLCASSGFNTGGLFFGEGSRLTVL.

This clonotype was detected only a few times. The V call is TRBV5-8, the J call TRBJ2-7; 9 bases line up with TRBD1. Germline V gives CDR1 SGHTS, CDR2 YDEGEE. V lost 9 bases and J lost 2; bases outside the gene matches: 6. The CDR3 contains 13 residues. CDR3 region: CATGTGHTYEQYF. For the CDR3, the DNA is TGTGCCACCGGGACAGGGCATACCTACGAGCAGTACTTC.

This clonotype occurred a few times. The chain carries TRBV4-3 and TRBJ2-7; D gene ambiguous. Germline V lookup: CDR1 LGHNA, CDR2 YSLEER. The CDR3 runs 16 residues. Trimming removed 3 bases at V and 0 bases at J, with 15 bases between. The CDR3 here is CASSQGWASDSYEQYF. In DNA form, the CDR3 reads TGCGCCAGCAGCCAGGGATGGGCCTCGGACTCCTACGAGCAGTACTTC.

This chain's CDR3 is CASSLGTRQYF. CDR3 coding DNA: TGTGCCAGCAGTTTAGGGACGCGGCAGTACTTC. The V and J genes are TRBV28 and TRBJ2-5, with D perhaps TRBD1 or TRBD2 (5 bases each). The CDR3 extends over 11 amino acids. V gave up 2 bases and J gave up 11 bases, with 9 bases separating them. In germline, CDR1 is MDHEN, CDR2 SYDVKM.